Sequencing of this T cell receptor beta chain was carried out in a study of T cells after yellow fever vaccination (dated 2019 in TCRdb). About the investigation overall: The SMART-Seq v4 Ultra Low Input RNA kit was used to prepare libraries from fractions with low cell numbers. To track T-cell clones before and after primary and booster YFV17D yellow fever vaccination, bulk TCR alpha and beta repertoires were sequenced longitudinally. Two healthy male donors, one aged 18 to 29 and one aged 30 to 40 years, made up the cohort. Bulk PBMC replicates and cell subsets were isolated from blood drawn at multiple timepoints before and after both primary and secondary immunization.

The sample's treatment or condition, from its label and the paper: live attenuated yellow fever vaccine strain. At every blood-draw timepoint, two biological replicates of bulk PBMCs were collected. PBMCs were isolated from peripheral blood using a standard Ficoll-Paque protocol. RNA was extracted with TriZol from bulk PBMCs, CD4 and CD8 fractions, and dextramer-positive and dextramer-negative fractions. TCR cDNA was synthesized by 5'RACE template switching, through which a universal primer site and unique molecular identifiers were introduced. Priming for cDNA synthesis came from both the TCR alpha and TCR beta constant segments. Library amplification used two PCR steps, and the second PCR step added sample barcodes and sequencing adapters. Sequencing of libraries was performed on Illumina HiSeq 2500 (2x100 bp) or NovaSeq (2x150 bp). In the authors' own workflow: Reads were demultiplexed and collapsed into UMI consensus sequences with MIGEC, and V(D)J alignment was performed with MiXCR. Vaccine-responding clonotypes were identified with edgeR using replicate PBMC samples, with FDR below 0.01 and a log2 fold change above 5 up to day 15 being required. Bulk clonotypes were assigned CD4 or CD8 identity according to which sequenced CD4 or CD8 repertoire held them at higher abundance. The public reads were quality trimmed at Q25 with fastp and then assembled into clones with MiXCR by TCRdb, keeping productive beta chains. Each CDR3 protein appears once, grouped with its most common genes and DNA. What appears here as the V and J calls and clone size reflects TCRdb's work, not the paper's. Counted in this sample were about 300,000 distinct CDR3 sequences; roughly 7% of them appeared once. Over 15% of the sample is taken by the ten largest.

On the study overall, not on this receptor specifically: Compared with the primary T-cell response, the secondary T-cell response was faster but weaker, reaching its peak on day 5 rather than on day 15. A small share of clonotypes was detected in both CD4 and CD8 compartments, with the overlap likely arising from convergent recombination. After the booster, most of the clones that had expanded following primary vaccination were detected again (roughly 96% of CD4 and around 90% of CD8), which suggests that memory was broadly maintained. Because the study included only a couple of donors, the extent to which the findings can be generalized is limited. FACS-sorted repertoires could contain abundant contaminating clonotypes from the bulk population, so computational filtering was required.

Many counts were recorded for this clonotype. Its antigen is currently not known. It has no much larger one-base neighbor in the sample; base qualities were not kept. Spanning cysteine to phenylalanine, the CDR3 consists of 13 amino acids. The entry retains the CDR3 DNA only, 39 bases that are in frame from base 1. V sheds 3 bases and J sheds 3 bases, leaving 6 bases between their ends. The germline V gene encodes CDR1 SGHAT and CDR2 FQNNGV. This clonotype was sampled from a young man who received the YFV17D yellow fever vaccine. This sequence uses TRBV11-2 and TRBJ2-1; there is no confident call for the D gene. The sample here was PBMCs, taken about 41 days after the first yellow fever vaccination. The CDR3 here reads CASSFGVYNEQFF. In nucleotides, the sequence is TGTGCCAGCAGCTTTGGGGTCTACAATGAGCAGTTCTTC.